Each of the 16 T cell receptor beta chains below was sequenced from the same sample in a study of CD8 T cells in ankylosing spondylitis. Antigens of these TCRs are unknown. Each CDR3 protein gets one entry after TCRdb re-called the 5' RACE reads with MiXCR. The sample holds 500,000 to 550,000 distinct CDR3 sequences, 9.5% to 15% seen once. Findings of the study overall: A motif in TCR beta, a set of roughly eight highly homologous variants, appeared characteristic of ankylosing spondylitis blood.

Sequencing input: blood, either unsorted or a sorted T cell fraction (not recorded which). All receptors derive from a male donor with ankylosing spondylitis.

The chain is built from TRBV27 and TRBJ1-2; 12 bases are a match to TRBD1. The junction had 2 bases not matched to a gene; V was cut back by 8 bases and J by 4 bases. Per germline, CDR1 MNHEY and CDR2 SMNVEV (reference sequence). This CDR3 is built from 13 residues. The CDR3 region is CASRDRGLYGYTF. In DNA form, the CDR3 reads TGTGCCAGCCGGGACAGGGGGCTCTATGGCTACACCTTC.

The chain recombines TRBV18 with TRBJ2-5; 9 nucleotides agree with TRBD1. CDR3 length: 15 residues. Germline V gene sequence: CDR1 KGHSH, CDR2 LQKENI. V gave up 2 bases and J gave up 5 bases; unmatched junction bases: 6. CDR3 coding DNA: TGTGCCAGCTCACCAACGACAGGGGGTTTGGAGACCCAGTACTTC. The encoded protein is CASSPTTGGLETQYF.

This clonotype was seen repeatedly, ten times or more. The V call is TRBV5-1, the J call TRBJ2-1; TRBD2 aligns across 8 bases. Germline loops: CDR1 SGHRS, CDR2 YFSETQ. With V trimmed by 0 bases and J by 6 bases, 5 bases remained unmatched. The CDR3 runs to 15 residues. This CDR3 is CASSLALAGINEQFF. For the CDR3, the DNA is TGCGCCAGCAGCTTGGCTCTAGCGGGCATCAATGAGCAGTTCTTC.

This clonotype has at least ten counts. The CDR3, as DNA: TGTGCCAGCAGACTAGCGGGAAGCACAGATACGCAGTATTTT. The encoded protein is CASRLAGSTDTQYF. The rearrangement joins TRBV12-3 or TRBV12-4 to TRBJ2-3, with TRBD2 matching over 10 bases. CDR3 length: 14 residues. The J segment lost 0 bases and the V segment lost 6 bases, leaving 0 bases of the junction unmatched.

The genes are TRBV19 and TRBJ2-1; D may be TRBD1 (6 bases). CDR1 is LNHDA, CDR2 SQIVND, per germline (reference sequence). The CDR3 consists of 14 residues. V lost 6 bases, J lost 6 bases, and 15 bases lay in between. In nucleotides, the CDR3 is TGTGCCAGTAGGTTGACAGGTGGGGGCAATGAGCAGTTCTTC. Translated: CASRLTGGGNEQFF.

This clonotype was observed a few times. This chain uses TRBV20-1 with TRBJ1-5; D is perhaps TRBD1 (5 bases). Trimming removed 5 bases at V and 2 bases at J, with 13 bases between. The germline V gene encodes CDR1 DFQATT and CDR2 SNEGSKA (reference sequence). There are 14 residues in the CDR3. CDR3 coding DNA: TGCAGTGCTCCTGGGTGGGGGGGCAATCAGCCCCAGCATTTT. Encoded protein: CSAPGWGGNQPQHF.

The CDR3 DNA reads as TGTGCCAGCAGCCAGTTCACCGGGACAGGGTTGGAGACCCAGTACTTC. It translates to CASSQFTGTGLETQYF. The chain employs TRBV14 and TRBJ2-5, with 9 bases aligning to TRBD1. In germline, CDR1 is SGHDN, CDR2 FVKESK. V dropped 3 bases and J dropped 5; count of bases not matched to a gene: 10. This CDR3 has 16 residues. The full variable domain, in which reference TRBV14 and TRBJ2-5 provide the parts outside the CDR3, is EAGVTQFPSHSVIEKGQTVTLRCDPISGHDNLYWYRRVMGKEIKFLLHFVKESKQDESGMPNNRFLAERTGGTYSTLKVQPAELEDSGVYFCASSQFTGTGLETQYFGPGTRLLVL.

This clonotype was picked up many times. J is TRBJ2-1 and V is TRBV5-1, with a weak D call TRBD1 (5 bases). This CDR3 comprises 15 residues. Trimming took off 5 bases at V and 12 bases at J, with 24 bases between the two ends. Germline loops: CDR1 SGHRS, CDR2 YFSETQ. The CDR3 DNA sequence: TGCGCCAGCAGGCCATTACTCGACACAGGTTCTTTGCAGTTCTTC. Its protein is CASRPLLDTGSLQFF.

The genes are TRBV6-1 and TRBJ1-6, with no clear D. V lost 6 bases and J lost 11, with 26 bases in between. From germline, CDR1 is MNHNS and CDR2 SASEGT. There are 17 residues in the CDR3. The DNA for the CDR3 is TGTGCCAGCAGCTCCGGACGCGGCCTTGAATATATTCCACCCCTCCACTTT. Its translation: CASSSGRGLEYIPPLHF.

The CDR3 sequence is CASSQGFTRGETQYF. CDR3 sequence (DNA): TGTGCCAGCAGCCAAGGTTTCACTAGGGGTGAGACCCAGTACTTC. The gene calls are TRBV4-2 and TRBJ2-5; D tentatively reads TRBD1 or TRBD2 (5 bases each). Germline lookup yields CDR1 LGHNA and CDR2 YNFKEQ. The ends were cut back, 1 base at V and 5 bases at J, with 14 bases in the middle. This CDR3 is built from 15 residues.

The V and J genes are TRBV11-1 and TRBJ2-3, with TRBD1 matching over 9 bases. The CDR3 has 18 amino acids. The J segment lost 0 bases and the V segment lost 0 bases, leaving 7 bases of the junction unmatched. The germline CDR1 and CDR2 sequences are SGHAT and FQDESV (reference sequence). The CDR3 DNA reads TGTGCCAGCAGCTTAGCGTGGCGACAGGGGGTTAGCACAGATACGCAGTATTTT. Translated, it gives CASSLAWRQGVSTDTQYF.

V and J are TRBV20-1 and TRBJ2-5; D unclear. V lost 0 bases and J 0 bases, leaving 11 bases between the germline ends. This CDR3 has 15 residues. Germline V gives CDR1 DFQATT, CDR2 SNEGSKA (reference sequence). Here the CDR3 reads CSARDRIGDQETQYF. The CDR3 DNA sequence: TGCAGTGCTAGAGATCGTATTGGGGACCAAGAGACCCAGTACTTC.

In DNA, the CDR3 is TGTGCCAGCAGCAGACAGGCCCCGGAGACCCAGTACTTC. It yields the protein CASSRQAPETQYF. The V gene is TRBV12-3 or TRBV12-4, the J gene TRBJ2-5; perhaps TRBD1 as D (6 bases). V shed 6 bases and J shed 5 bases, with 13 bases lying between them. The CDR3 runs to 13 residues.

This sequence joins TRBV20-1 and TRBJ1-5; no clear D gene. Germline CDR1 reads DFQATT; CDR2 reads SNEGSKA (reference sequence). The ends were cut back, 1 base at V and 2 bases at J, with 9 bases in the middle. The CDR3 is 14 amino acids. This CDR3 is CSARGEEGNQPQHF. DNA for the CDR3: TGCAGTGCTAGAGGGGAAGAGGGCAATCAGCCCCAGCATTTT.

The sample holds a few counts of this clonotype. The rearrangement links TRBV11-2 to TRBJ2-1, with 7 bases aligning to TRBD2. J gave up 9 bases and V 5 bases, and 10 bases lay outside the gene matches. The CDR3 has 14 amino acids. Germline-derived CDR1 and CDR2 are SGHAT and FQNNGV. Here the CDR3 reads CASSPLGGSFEQFF. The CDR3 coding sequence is TGTGCCAGCAGCCCCCTCGGGGGGAGTTTTGAGCAGTTCTTC.

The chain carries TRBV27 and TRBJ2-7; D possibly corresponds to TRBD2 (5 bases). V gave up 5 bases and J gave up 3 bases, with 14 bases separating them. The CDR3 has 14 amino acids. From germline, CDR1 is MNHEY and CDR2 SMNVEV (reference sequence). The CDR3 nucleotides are TGTGCCAGCAGTCCTTCCCCGGGAATCTACGAGCAGTACGTC. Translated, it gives CASSPSPGIYEQYV.